The clone carrying this T cell receptor (beta chain) has a single count. What it recognizes is unknown. The data were obtained in a study of chemoradiotherapy in HPV16-positive cancers. Samples were taken several times over chemoradiotherapy. Study conclusions and caveats: Non-HPV-specific T cells did not expand in tumors during treatment, whereas candidate HPV-specific clones and E7-related motifs did.

Clones were read by immunoSEQ multiplex PCR, and TCRdb kept only the in-frame ones, dropping some. The sample includes around 29,000 clones, 93% seen only once; the top ten take roughly 18%. Sequencing was performed on blood, taken from a patient who underwent chemoradiotherapy. The sequence derives from a human donor with HPV-associated anogenital cancer.

The CDR3 region has the DNA TGCGCCAGCAGCCGAGCCGGGAACCCCTACAATGAGCAGTTCTTC. Translated, it gives CASSRAGNPYNEQFF. The chain recombines TRBV4-3 with TRBJ2-1, with a tentative D call TRBD2 (5 bases). The CDR3 is made up of 15 amino acids. Germline assignment: CDR1 LGHNA and CDR2 YSLEER. Trimming pared 4 bases from V and 2 bases from J, leaving 12 bases between.